Shown below are 26 T cell receptor beta chains from a single sample sequenced in a study of T cell responses to AZD1222 COVID-19 vaccine. Profiling relied on immunoSEQ multiplex PCR, and the TCRdb table lists in-frame clones only, not all of them. The sample records about 54,000 clones, roughly 90% being singletons. Sequencing used peripheral blood, obtained 28 days after the second AZD1222 dose. The receptors were sampled from an adult who received the AZD1222 COVID-19 vaccine.

This clone was seen only a few times. This sequence joins TRBV30 and TRBJ1-4; possibly TRBD1 for D (6 bases). Germline CDR1 reads GTSNPN; CDR2 reads SVGIG (reference sequence). The CDR3 has 14 residues. Trimming shortened V by 4 bases and J by 2 bases, and 11 bases separated the two germline ends. The CDR3 DNA is TGTGCCTGGAACTCAGGGGCCACTAATGAAAAACTGTTTTTT. Protein sequence: CAWNSGATNEKLFF.

Written as DNA, the CDR3 is TGTGCCAGTAGCCCTGGGGACTACGAGCAGTACTTC. It is translated as CASSPGDYEQYF. V and J are TRBV19 and TRBJ2-7; D is unresolved. This CDR3 has 12 amino acids. V was trimmed by 6 bases and J by 3 bases, leaving 9 bases between them. The germline V gene has CDR1 LNHDA and CDR2 SQIVND (reference sequence).

As regards this clone: An end of the junction differs from the germline gene, which may be a read error. This sequence joins TRBV7-9 and TRBJ2-7, with 12 nucleotides matching TRBD2. The CDR3 sequence is 18 residues long. In germline, CDR1 is SEHNR, CDR2 FQNEAQ (reference sequence). CDR3 region: CASSLAGLAGRSGYEQYF. The CDR3 DNA reads TGTGCCAGCAGCCTAGCCGGACTAGCGGGAAGGTCGGGCTACGAGCAGTACTTC.

This chain uses TRBV7-2 with TRBJ2-2, with D tentatively TRBD2 (5 bases). Per germline, CDR1 SGHTA and CDR2 FQGNSA. The CDR3 is 14 residues long. Trimming cost V 1 base and J 5 bases, with 8 bases left between them. The CDR3: CASSLVRVTGELFF. CDR3 nucleotides: TGTGCCAGCAGCTTAGTGCGGGTGACCGGGGAGCTGTTTTTT. The full variable domain, with the rest looked up from reference TRBV7-2 and TRBJ2-2, is GAGVSQSPSNKVTEKGKDVELRCDPISGHTALYWYRQSLGQGLEFLIYFQGNSAPDKSGLPSDRFSAERTGGSVSTLTIQRTQQEDSAVYLCASSLVRVTGELFFGEGSRLTVL.

This clone was counted between two and nine times. The chain employs TRBV4-1 and TRBJ1-5, with D maybe TRBD1 (5 bases). CDR1 MGHRA and CDR2 YSYEKL come from the germline V gene. This CDR3 has 14 residues. Trimming removed 1 base at V and 4 bases at J, with 8 bases between. The CDR3 DNA is TGCGCCAGCAGCCAAGTGGAGGGGAATCAGCCCCAGCATTTT. Its protein is CASSQVEGNQPQHF.

This chain uses TRBV13 with TRBJ1-1; D not certain. V was shortened by 5 bases and J by 0 bases, with 7 bases between the two germline ends. This CDR3 has 13 residues. Germline CDR1 PRHDT, CDR2 FYEKMQ (reference sequence). This chain's CDR3 is CASSIQLNTEAFF. The CDR3 DNA is TGTGCCAGCAGCATTCAGTTGAACACTGAAGCTTTCTTT.

V usage is TRBV6-1 and J usage is TRBJ2-7, with D possibly being TRBD1 (6 bases). The CDR3 contains 14 residues. Germline assignment: CDR1 MNHNS and CDR2 SASEGT. Trimming left V 3 bases short and J 2 bases short, with 11 bases between. CDR3 DNA sequence: TGTGCCAGCAGTGAGAGGACAGTCACCTACGAGCAGTACTTC. This sequence encodes CASSERTVTYEQYF.

The rearrangement uses TRBV10-2 and TRBJ2-1, with a possible D match to TRBD1 (6 bases). The CDR3 sequence is 13 residues long. With 8 bases removed from V and 5 bases from J, the gap between germline ends came to 13 bases. Germline loops: CDR1 WSHSY, CDR2 SAAADI. This chain's CDR3 is CASVHRDNNEQFF. CDR3 coding DNA: TGCGCCAGCGTTCACCGGGACAACAATGAGCAGTTCTTC.

This chain joins TRBV2 and TRBJ1-2; the match to TRBD1 covers 7 bases. The V gene's germline CDR1 is SNHLY and CDR2 FYNNEI. The V and J ends lost 8 bases and 2 bases, in that order; junction bases with no gene match: 11. This CDR3 is 15 amino acids long. The chain's CDR3 is CASRPRDRQNYGYTF. CDR3 in DNA: TGTGCCAGCCGACCCCGGGACAGACAAAACTATGGCTACACCTTC.

The genes are TRBV30 and TRBJ1-3; no clear D gene. CDR3 length equals 13 residues. CDR1 and CDR2 (germline): GTSNPN, SVGIG (reference sequence). V shed 4 bases and J shed 0 bases, with 7 bases lying between them. The DNA of the CDR3 is TGTGCCTGGATTGGGGACTCTGGAAACACCATATATTTT. Its protein is CAWIGDSGNTIYF.

The V gene is TRBV2, the J gene TRBJ2-7; D is unclear. V lost 2 bases to trimming and J lost 2 bases, with 13 bases between them. The CDR3 sequence is 15 residues long. Germline V CDR1 and CDR2: SNHLY, FYNNEI. CDR3 protein: CASSETRVRAYEQYF. The CDR3 DNA is TGTGCCAGCAGTGAAACCCGGGTACGCGCCTACGAGCAGTACTTC.

The V and J genes are TRBV2 and TRBJ1-2; 8 nucleotides align to TRBD1. With V trimmed by 6 bases and J by 8 bases, 11 bases remained unmatched. CDR3 length: 14 residues. Germline CDR1 SNHLY, CDR2 FYNNEI. The CDR3 nucleotides read TGTGCCAGCAGCACGTACTCAGGGGGCGGCGGCTACACCTTC. The encoded protein is CASSTYSGGGGYTF.

The chain joins TRBV11-1 to TRBJ2-1; a possible D gene is TRBD1 (6 bases). V gave up 1 base and J gave up 8 bases, with 15 bases separating them. Germline V gives CDR1 SGHAT, CDR2 FQDESV (reference sequence). The CDR3 totals 15 residues. The CDR3 nucleotides are TGTGCCAGCAGCTTAGGGGGACAAGTTGTAGATGAGCAGTTCTTC. This encodes CASSLGGQVVDEQFF.

The genes are TRBV19 and TRBJ1-3; no firm D call. CDR3 length: 15 amino acids. Germline loops: CDR1 LNHDA, CDR2 SQIVND (reference sequence). V lost 5 bases to trimming and J lost 2 bases, with 13 bases between them. In DNA, the CDR3 is TGTGCCAGTAGTTGGGGATCGGCGGCTGGAAACACCATATATTTT. Amino acids: CASSWGSAAGNTIYF.

The chain recombines TRBV21-1 with TRBJ2-3; the table's D call TRBD2 went unverified against the DNA. TRBV21-1 is deemed a pseudogene. The CDR3 runs to 15 residues. The CDR3 bases are TGTGCCAGCAGCAAAGCGGGCGGGACGACAGATACGCAGTATTTT. It yields the protein CASSKAGGTTDTQYF.

A single count supports this clone. The J gene is TRBJ1-1, the V gene TRBV6-6; D is perhaps TRBD1 (5 bases). Germline CDR1 and CDR2: MNHNY and SVGAGI (reference sequence). V was cut by 3 bases and J by 7 bases, with 15 bases left in between. The CDR3 consists of 14 residues. The CDR3 region has the DNA TGTGCCAGCAGTTATCCCGCAGGACAATATGAAGCTTTCTTT. Translation: CASSYPAGQYEAFF.

This sequence joins TRBV3-1 (or the pseudogene TRBV3-2) and TRBJ1-2; no reliable D call. Between the trimmed V and J ends, which lost 1 base and 6 bases, there was a span of 9 bases. Germline assignment: CDR1 LGHDT and CDR2 YNNKEL (reference sequence). The CDR3 consists of 13 residues. CDR3 DNA sequence: TGTGCCAGCAGCCAAGCCCGTGGCCATGGCTACACCTTC. It codes for CASSQARGHGYTF.

As to this clone: Other DNA sequences in this specimen translate into the identical CDR3. The chain employs TRBV12-3 or TRBV12-4 and TRBJ1-5, with D uncertain. This CDR3 contains 13 residues. With 2 bases removed from V and 4 bases from J, the gap between germline ends came to 6 bases. The CDR3 sequence is CASSLSQNQPQHF. CDR3 DNA: TGTGCCAGCAGTTTATCACAAAATCAGCCCCAGCATTTT.

The genes are TRBV5-4 and TRBJ2-7, with D unclear. This CDR3 spans 11 amino acids. Germline V lookup: CDR1 SGHNT, CDR2 YYREEE (reference sequence). V lost 0 bases and J lost 4, with 2 bases in between. CDR3 region: CASSLGYEQYF. The DNA for the CDR3 is TGTGCCAGCAGCTTGGGGTACGAGCAGTACTTC.

The chain couples TRBV11-3 to TRBJ2-2, with 7 bases aligning to TRBD1. CDR1 and CDR2 (germline): SGHNT, YENEEA. The CDR3 runs 14 residues. Trimming removed 5 bases from V and 7 bases from J; junction bases left unmatched: 7. The CDR3 DNA follows: TGTGCCAGCAGCCCCCGCAGGGGGAACGGGGAGCTGTTTTTT. Protein: CASSPRRGNGELFF.

The rearrangement links TRBV5-1 to TRBJ2-2; D is unresolved. Per the germline V gene, CDR1 is SGHRS and CDR2 is YFSETQ. Trimming removed 1 base at V and 3 bases at J, with 4 bases between. The CDR3 runs 13 residues. CDR3 in DNA: TGCGCCAGCAGCTTGCTAGACACCGGGGAGCTGTTTTTT. Protein product: CASSLLDTGELFF.

The rearrangement joins TRBV27 to TRBJ2-1; D is uncertain. V dropped 8 bases and J dropped 0 bases, with 8 bases sitting between them. The CDR3 extends over 13 amino acids. Germline-derived CDR1 and CDR2 are MNHEY and SMNVEV (reference sequence). The DNA for the CDR3 is TGTGCCAGCTCTACGGCCTCCTACAATGAGCAGTTCTTC. This codes for CASSTASYNEQFF.

The V call is TRBV7-8, the J call TRBJ1-1; tentative D call: TRBD1 (5 bases). The V end was cut by 6 bases, the J end by 1 base, with 12 bases between. Per the germline V gene, CDR1 is SGHVS and CDR2 is FQNEAQ. This CDR3 is built from 14 residues. CDR3 in DNA: TGTGCCAGCAGTCCAGCCGGGGCGAACACTGAAGCTTTCTTT. It is translated as CASSPAGANTEAFF.

This clone appeared a few times. The V gene is TRBV21-1, the J gene TRBJ1-2. TRBV21-1 is recorded as a pseudogene. The CDR3 length is 13 residues. CDR3: CASSKEASDGYTF. In DNA, the CDR3 is TGTGCCAGCAGCAAAGAAGCGAGTGATGGCTACACCTTC.

The gene calls are TRBV29-1 and TRBJ2-1, with TRBD1 identical over 9 bases. The CDR3 sequence is 14 residues long. V dropped 7 bases and J dropped 8; count of bases not matched to a gene: 12. Germline V CDR1 and CDR2: SQVTM, ANQGSEA. DNA of the CDR3: TGCAGCGCTAGGCCGGGACAGGGCGTGGATGAGCAGTTCTTC. This sequence encodes CSARPGQGVDEQFF.

J is TRBJ1-1 and V is TRBV19; D remains unclear. CDR1 LNHDA and CDR2 SQIVND come from the germline V gene (reference sequence). The CDR3 has 13 residues. Trimming removed 5 bases from V and 4 bases from J, with 11 bases in between. This CDR3 is CASSASMGTEAFF. The CDR3 bases are TGTGCCAGTAGTGCCAGCATGGGCACTGAAGCTTTCTTT.